One T cell receptor beta chain is described in this entry. Its antigen remains unidentified. Germline assignment: CDR1 LGHNA and CDR2 YNFKEQ. This CDR3 has 15 residues. V was pared by 2 bases and J by 3 bases, with 11 bases between. These data originate in a study of spatial heterogeneity in lung cancer. Broader study findings: Circulating ubiquitous expanded tumor TCRs were observed more frequently at resection than at follow-up.

TCRdb re-analysed the 5' RACE reads in MiXCR, keeping a single row per CDR3 protein. Of 40,000 to 45,000 distinct CDR3 sequences detected, about 13% appear once; the ten largest clones hold 50% to 65%. Time point of the sample: sample taken at primary tumor resection. The donor group consisted of roughly 70 patients who had untreated, early-stage non-small cell lung cancer. Material for sequencing was whole RNA from tumor, nontumor lung or frozen PBMC, left unsorted. The sample in question was PBMCs, obtained at surgery. The TCR originated in a male donor with early-stage non-small cell lung cancer. This chain uses TRBV4-2 with TRBJ1-5; maybe TRBD1 (5 bases). As DNA, the CDR3 is TGTGCCAGCAGCCAAATTGGGACGGACAATCAGCCCCAGCATTTT. It encodes CASSQIGTDNQPQHF.